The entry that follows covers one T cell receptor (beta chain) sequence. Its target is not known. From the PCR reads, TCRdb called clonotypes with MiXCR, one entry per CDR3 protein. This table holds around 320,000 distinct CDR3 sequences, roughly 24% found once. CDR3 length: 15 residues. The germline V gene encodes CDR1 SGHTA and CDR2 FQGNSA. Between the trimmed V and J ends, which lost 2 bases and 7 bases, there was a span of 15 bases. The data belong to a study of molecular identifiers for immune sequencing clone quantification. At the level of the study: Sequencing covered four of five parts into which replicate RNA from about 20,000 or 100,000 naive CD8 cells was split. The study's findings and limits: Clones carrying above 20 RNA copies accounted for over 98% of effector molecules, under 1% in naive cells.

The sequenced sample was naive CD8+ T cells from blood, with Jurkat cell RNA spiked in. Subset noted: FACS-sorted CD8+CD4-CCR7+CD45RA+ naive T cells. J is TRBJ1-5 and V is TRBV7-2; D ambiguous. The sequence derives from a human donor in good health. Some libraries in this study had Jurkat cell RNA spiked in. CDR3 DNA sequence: TGTGCCAGCAGCTTATTGCTCCGGGGTGGGCAGCCCCAGCATTTT. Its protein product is CASSLLLRGGQPQHF.